The 13 T cell receptor beta chains below all came from one sample that was sequenced in a study of cytomegalovirus exposure and HLA in healthy donors. Primers included in the PCR were 60 Vbeta and 13 Jbeta primers. Here immunoSEQ multiplex PCR was the method, and the copy in TCRdb shows in-frame clones only, minus some. The sample holds about 220,000 clones, over 65% seen once. Material: PBMCs. The receptors were gathered from a man aged 18 to 29 in good health and CMV-seronegative.

The CDR3 DNA reads as TGTGCCAGCAGTTTTGTAGGGGCCCAAGAGACCCAGTACTTC. It encodes CASSFVGAQETQYF. The chain is built from TRBV27 and TRBJ2-5, with D possibly being TRBD1 (5 bases). Per the germline V gene, CDR1 is MNHEY and CDR2 is SMNVEV (reference sequence). The CDR3 consists of 14 residues. V lost 3 bases, J lost 1 base, and 9 bases lay in between.

V usage is TRBV11-2 and J usage is TRBJ2-7; D not resolved. This CDR3 has 13 amino acids. V lost 4 bases, J lost 0 bases, and 7 bases lay in between. Germline CDR1 is SGHAT and CDR2 is FQNNGV. The CDR3, as DNA: TGTGCCAGCAGCTCGGGTATCTCCTACGAGCAGTACTTC. Translating gives CASSSGISYEQYF. The whole variable domain, remainder taken from reference TRBV11-2 and TRBJ2-7, is EAGVAQSPRYKIIEKRQSVAFWCNPISGHATLYWYQQILGQGPKLLIQFQNNGVVDDSQLPKDRFSAERLKGVDSTLKIQPAKLEDSAVYLCASSSGISYEQYFGPGTRLTVT.

This clone showed up just a few times. The genes are TRBV15 and TRBJ2-5; 8 bases are shared with TRBD1. The J call could be wrong; TRBJ2-7 is a better fit for the DNA end. Germline assignment: CDR1 LNHNV and CDR2 YYDKDF (reference sequence). This CDR3 contains 16 residues. The CDR3 nucleotides read TGTGCCACCAGCAGAGGGGGACAGGTGAAATCCTACGAGCAGTACTTC. Its translation: CATSRGGQVKSYEQYF.

This clone was detected only a few times. The chain recombines TRBV5-4 with TRBJ1-2; unclear D gene. The CDR3 covers 16 residues. Trimming cost V 0 bases and J 4 bases, with 16 bases left between them. Germline V gives CDR1 SGHNT, CDR2 YYREEE (reference sequence). CDR3 in amino acids: CASSLATISYGYGYTF. CDR3 coding DNA: TGTGCCAGCAGCTTGGCGACTATTTCATACGGCTATGGCTACACCTTC.

J is TRBJ1-1 and V is TRBV6-5, with 9 bases identical to TRBD1. V was clipped by 1 base and J by 5 bases; unmatched bases: 5. Per germline, CDR1 MNHEY and CDR2 SVGAGI. The CDR3 runs to 15 residues. The CDR3 nucleotides read TGTGCCAGCAGTTACTTGACAGGGGGTAGGACTGAAGCTTTCTTT. Translated: CASSYLTGGRTEAFF.

The J gene is TRBJ2-5, the V gene TRBV18; 9 bases line up with TRBD2. The V gene's germline CDR1 is KGHSH and CDR2 LQKENI. J lost 5 bases, V lost 0 bases, and 13 bases had no gene match. The CDR3 extends over 18 amino acids. CDR3 sequence: CASSPPNRGRALGETQYF. CDR3 bases: TGTGCCAGCTCACCACCGAATCGCGGGAGGGCCCTGGGGGAGACCCAGTACTTC. The whole variable domain, remainder taken from reference TRBV18 and TRBJ2-5, is NAGVMQNPRHLVRRRGQEARLRCSPMKGHSHVYWYRQLPEEGLKFMVYLQKENIIDESGMPKERFSAEFPKEGPSILRIQQVVRGDSAAYFCASSPPNRGRALGETQYFGPGTRLLVL.

This clone was seen a handful of times. The chain's CDR3 is CASRGRGYEQYF. DNA for the CDR3: TGTGCCAGTAGGGGGAGAGGCTACGAGCAGTACTTC. The chain is built from TRBV19 and TRBJ2-7, with TRBD2 as a possible D gene (5 bases). This CDR3 spans 12 amino acids. Trimming took 6 bases from V and 3 from J, leaving 9 bases between them. The germline CDR1 and CDR2 sequences are LNHDA and SQIVND (reference sequence).

The chain has TRBV18 and TRBJ1-2, with 7 bases matching TRBD1. With 3 bases clipped from V and 2 bases from J, the junction kept 3 bases outside the gene matches. Per germline, CDR1 KGHSH and CDR2 LQKENI. There are 14 residues in the CDR3. The CDR3 bases are TGTGCCAGCTCACCCGGACAGGCGAACTATGGCTACACCTTC. The encoded protein is CASSPGQANYGYTF.

In DNA, the CDR3 is TGTGCCAGCAGACAGGGGCACCAGCCCCAGCATTTT. Its protein product is CASRQGHQPQHF. The genes are TRBV28 and TRBJ1-5; 7 bases fit TRBD1. The junction had 3 bases not matched to a gene; V was cut back by 6 bases and J by 7 bases. There are 12 residues in the CDR3. CDR1 is MDHEN, CDR2 SYDVKM, per germline.

The chain employs TRBV6-1 and TRBJ1-1; 8 bases fit TRBD1. This CDR3 has 14 amino acids. Germline assignment: CDR1 MNHNS and CDR2 SASEGT. Germline trimming cut 3 bases from V and 0 bases from J; bases unmatched to any gene: 0. CDR3 sequence reads: CASSDRGLNTEAFF. The DNA for the CDR3 is TGTGCCAGCAGTGACAGGGGGCTGAACACTGAAGCTTTCTTT.

The CDR3 bases are TGCGCCAGCAGCTTGGCCGGGGGGGAGATGCGAAACGAGCAGTACTTC. Protein product: CASSLAGGEMRNEQYF. This chain joins TRBV5-1 and TRBJ2-7; TRBD2 agrees at 8 bases. V lost 0 bases to trimming and J lost 5 bases; unmatched junction nucleotides: 10. This CDR3 contains 16 residues. Per germline, CDR1 SGHRS and CDR2 YFSETQ.

The chain combines TRBV19 with TRBJ2-5; D possibly corresponds to TRBD2 (5 bases). Germline values: CDR1 LNHDA, CDR2 SQIVND (reference sequence). Trimming cost V 0 bases and J 3 bases, with 14 bases left between them. The CDR3 has 16 amino acids. The CDR3 sequence: CASSIDRRGAKETQYF. CDR3 sequence (DNA): TGTGCCAGTAGTATAGATCGTCGGGGAGCGAAAGAGACCCAGTACTTC.

The V and J genes are TRBV27 and TRBJ1-1; perhaps TRBD1 as D (6 bases). Germline CDR1 MNHEY, CDR2 SMNVEV (reference sequence). This CDR3 is built from 14 residues. The V and J ends lost 1 base and 3 bases respectively, with 9 bases between them. The DNA for the CDR3 is TGTGCCAGCAGTTTATACAGGGACGACACTGAAGCTTTCTTT. Translation gives CASSLYRDDTEAFF.